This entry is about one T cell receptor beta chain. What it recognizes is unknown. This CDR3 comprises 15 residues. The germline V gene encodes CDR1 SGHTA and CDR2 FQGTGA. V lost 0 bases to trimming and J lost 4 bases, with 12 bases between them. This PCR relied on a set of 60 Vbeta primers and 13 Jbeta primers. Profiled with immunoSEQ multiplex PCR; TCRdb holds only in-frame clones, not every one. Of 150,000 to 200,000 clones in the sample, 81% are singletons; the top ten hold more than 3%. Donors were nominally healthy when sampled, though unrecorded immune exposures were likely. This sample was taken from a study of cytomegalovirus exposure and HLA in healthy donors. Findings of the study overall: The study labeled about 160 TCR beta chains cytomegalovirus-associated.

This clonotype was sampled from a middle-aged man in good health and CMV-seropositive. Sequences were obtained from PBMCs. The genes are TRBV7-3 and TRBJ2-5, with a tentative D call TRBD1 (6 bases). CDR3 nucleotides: TGTGCCAGCAGCTTAACTGGGGGCTGGGGAGAGACCCAGTACTTC. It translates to CASSLTGGWGETQYF.